What follows are 27 T cell receptor beta chains derived from one specimen sequenced in a study of OX40 agonist ivuxolimab in advanced cancers. Repertoires were generated with immunoSEQ multiplex PCR, while TCRdb's copy carries only in-frame clones and drops some. Seen here are about 76,000 clones, roughly 85% observed once, and the top ten hold about 0.6%. Source: CD4+ or CD8+ T cells sorted from blood, taken in a trial of the OX40 agonist ivuxolimab. Receptor source: an adult with an advanced solid tumor such as melanoma, head and neck, liver or kidney cancer.

The chain has TRBV29-1 and TRBJ1-1; D is perhaps TRBD1 (6 bases). CDR3 length equals 13 residues. CDR1 is SQVTM and CDR2 is ANQGSEA in the germline V gene. Deletions cut 1 base from V and 6 bases from J, with 12 bases between. This chain's CDR3 is CSVEGTAYSEAFF. CDR3 nucleotides: TGCAGCGTTGAAGGGACAGCATACTCTGAAGCTTTCTTT.

CDR3 coding DNA: TGTGCCACCAGCCCCACGGGACAGGATATAGCCAAAAACATTCAGTACTTC. Translation gives CATSPTGQDIAKNIQYF. The V and J genes are TRBV15 and TRBJ2-4; 8 nucleotides agree with TRBD1. Trimming took 5 bases from V and 0 from J; bases not matched to a gene: 9. CDR1 is LNHNV, CDR2 YYDKDF, per germline (reference sequence). The CDR3 has 17 residues. The full variable domain, with the rest looked up from reference TRBV15 and TRBJ2-4, is DAMVIQNPRYQVTQFGKPVTLSCSQTLNHNVMYWYQQKSSQAPKLLFHYYDKDFNNEADTPDNFQSRRPNTSFCFLDIRSPGLGDTAMYLCATSPTGQDIAKNIQYFGAGTRLSVL.

The V gene is TRBV9, the J gene TRBJ2-7; the match to TRBD2 covers 7 bases. The junction had 8 bases not matched to a gene; V was cut back by 4 bases and J by 4 bases. The CDR3 runs 14 residues. CDR1 is SGDLS, CDR2 YYNGEE, per germline. The CDR3 loop is CASSPLGGAYEQYF. DNA of the CDR3: TGTGCCAGCAGCCCCTTGGGAGGGGCGTACGAGCAGTACTTC.

CDR3 amino acids: CASSWTAGGQETQYF. CDR3 bases: TGTGCCAGCAGCTGGACGGCCGGGGGGCAAGAGACCCAGTACTTC. V gene TRBV7-2 combines with J gene TRBJ2-5, with TRBD2 identical over 7 bases. The CDR3 is made up of 15 amino acids. The J segment lost 2 bases and the V segment lost 4 bases, leaving 7 bases of the junction unmatched. Germline CDR1 and CDR2: SGHTA and FQGNSA.

The rearrangement joins TRBV10-2 to TRBJ2-5; D remains ambiguous. The CDR3 loop spans 13 amino acids. The V end was cut by 4 bases, the J end by 3 bases, with 9 bases between. Germline V gene data show CDR1 as WSHSY and CDR2 as SAAADI. The CDR3 sequence: CASSVAPEETQYF. DNA for the CDR3: TGCGCCAGCAGTGTCGCCCCAGAAGAGACCCAGTACTTC.

The J gene is TRBJ1-2, the V gene TRBV19, with D maybe TRBD1 (5 bases). The CDR3 sequence is 13 residues long. The V end lost 7 bases, the J end lost 4 bases, and 13 bases lay between the germline ends. The germline CDR1 and CDR2 sequences are LNHDA and SQIVND (reference sequence). The CDR3 is CASTPRGGYGYTF. Written as DNA, the CDR3 is TGTGCCAGTACCCCTCGGGGCGGCTATGGCTACACCTTC. The complete variable domain, with remaining parts taken from reference TRBV19 and TRBJ1-2, reads DGGITQSPKYLFRKEGQNVTLSCEQNLNHDAMYWYRQDPGQGLRLIYYSQIVNDFQKGDIAEGYSVSREKKESFPLTVTSAQKNPTAFYLCASTPRGGYGYTFGSGTRLTVV.

The chain is built from TRBV10-3 and TRBJ2-1; 7 nucleotides match TRBD2. This CDR3 spans 16 amino acids. Trimming removed 2 bases from V and 8 bases from J; junction bases left unmatched: 12. The germline V gene encodes CDR1 ENHRY and CDR2 SYGVKD. Written as DNA, the CDR3 is TGTGCCATCAGTGAGCAGGCCCCGGGACTACCGGATGAGCAGTTCTTC. Protein product: CAISEQAPGLPDEQFF.

This chain links TRBV5-3 with TRBJ2-1; the match to TRBD1 covers 7 bases. TRBV5-3 is an open reading frame whose function is uncertain. The ends lost 4 bases at V and 4 bases at J; junction bases unmatched: 11. The CDR3 has 16 residues. The CDR3 DNA reads TGTGCCAGAAGCCTACAGGGGCAGGGATCATACAATGAGCAGTTCTTC. It is translated as CARSLQGQGSYNEQFF.

The V gene is TRBV6-6, the J gene TRBJ2-1, with 7 bases matching TRBD1. CDR1 and CDR2 (germline): MNHNY, SVGAGI (reference sequence). There are 13 residues in the CDR3. The V segment lost 10 bases and the J segment 6 bases; nucleotides outside the gene matches: 9. CDR3 DNA sequence: TGTGCCACAACCCGACAGGGTCTCAATGAGCAGTTCTTC. Translating it yields CATTRQGLNEQFF.

The V gene is TRBV7-2, the J gene TRBJ2-1; D may be TRBD1 (6 bases). Looked up from germline, CDR1 is SGHTA and CDR2 is FQGNSA. This CDR3 region has 15 residues. Trimming stripped 5 bases from V and 0 bases from J, with 11 bases between. The CDR3 is CASSPTGFSYNEQFF. In DNA form, the CDR3 reads TGTGCCAGCAGCCCAACAGGGTTCTCCTACAATGAGCAGTTCTTC.

The chain combines TRBV6-5 with TRBJ1-2; 7 bases are a match to TRBD1. Unmatched junction bases numbered 14, after V lost 2 bases and J lost 8 bases. CDR3 length: 16 residues. Germline lookup yields CDR1 MNHEY and CDR2 SVGAGI. The CDR3 loop reads CASSYVGQRQGGGYTF. The CDR3 DNA follows: TGTGCCAGCAGTTACGTAGGACAGCGTCAGGGGGGCGGCTACACCTTC.

The rearrangement uses TRBV2 and TRBJ1-3; D not certain. The CDR3 contains 15 residues. Germline CDR1 reads SNHLY; CDR2 reads FYNNEI. The V end lost 6 bases, the J end lost 0 bases, and 12 bases lay between the germline ends. In nucleotides, the CDR3 is TGTGCCAGCAGCGAGCTACAGTACTCTGGAAACACCATATATTTT. It encodes CASSELQYSGNTIYF. Filled out from reference TRBV2 and TRBJ1-3, the complete variable domain reads EPEVTQTPSHQVTQMGQEVILRCVPISNHLYFYWYRQILGQKVEFLVSFYNNEISEKSEIFDDQFSVERPDGSNFTLKIRSTKLEDSAMYFCASSELQYSGNTIYFGEGSWLTVV.

The chain employs TRBV4-1 and TRBJ2-7; the D is unclear. This CDR3 is 14 amino acids long. The V and J ends lost 1 base and 0 bases respectively, with 7 bases between them. Germline-derived CDR1 and CDR2 are MGHRA and YSYEKL. The CDR3: CASSQGTASYEQYF. The CDR3 DNA sequence: TGCGCCAGCAGCCAAGGGACGGCCTCCTACGAGCAGTACTTC.

The chain couples TRBV29-1 to TRBJ1-3, with D perhaps TRBD1 (5 bases). Germline CDR1 is SQVTM and CDR2 is ANQGSEA. The CDR3 is 14 amino acids. V lost 3 bases, J lost 3 bases, and 12 bases lay in between. DNA of the CDR3: TGCAGCGTTGATCTGGGGACGGGTGGAAACACCATATATTTT. Translated, it gives CSVDLGTGGNTIYF.

This CDR3 reads CASTRVVSPGNTIYF. The CDR3 coding sequence is TGCGCCAGCACCCGAGTCGTATCTCCTGGAAACACCATATATTTT. The chain carries TRBV4-1 and TRBJ1-3; D unresolved. V was clipped by 7 bases and J by 2 bases, with 15 bases between them. The CDR3 has 15 residues. The germline V gene has CDR1 MGHRA and CDR2 YSYEKL.

Comment on this clone: Different DNA sequences within this sample yield the same CDR3. The rearrangement joins TRBV9 to TRBJ1-2, with a possible D match to TRBD1 (5 bases). The CDR3 is 15 amino acids. Between the trimmed V and J ends, which lost 0 bases and 0 bases, there was a span of 9 bases. CDR1 SGDLS and CDR2 YYNGEE come from the germline V gene. The CDR3 DNA reads as TGTGCCAGCAGCGTAGCTACAGGAGCTAACTATGGCTACACCTTC. Its protein product is CASSVATGANYGYTF.

The V call is TRBV14, the J call TRBJ1-5; the D gene is possibly TRBD1 (5 bases). This CDR3 contains 13 residues. Germline V gene lookup returns CDR1 SGHDN and CDR2 FVKESK. Trimming removed 3 bases from V and 6 bases from J, with 9 bases in between. The DNA for the CDR3 is TGTGCCAGCAGCCAGAATCAGGGTCAGCCCCAGCATTTT. It codes for CASSQNQGQPQHF.

CDR3 sequence reads: CASSELAGGRETQYF. The CDR3 DNA follows: TGTGCCAGCAGTGAACTAGCGGGGGGGCGAGAGACCCAGTACTTC. The rearrangement joins TRBV2 to TRBJ2-5, with 12 bases aligning to TRBD2. There are 15 residues in the CDR3. CDR1 and CDR2 (germline): SNHLY, FYNNEI. V was clipped by 2 bases and J by 4 bases; unmatched bases: 2.

The chain employs TRBV5-1 and TRBJ1-5; no definite D call. V lost 4 bases to trimming and J lost 0 bases, with 5 bases between them. CDR1 is SGHRS and CDR2 is YFSETQ in the germline V gene. The CDR3 has 13 amino acids. Here the CDR3 DNA reads TGCGCCAGCAGCCAGGATAGCAATCAGCCCCAGCATTTT. As protein: CASSQDSNQPQHF.

The rearrangement uses TRBV5-8 and TRBJ2-5, with D perhaps given as TRBD1 or TRBD2 (6 bases each). The CDR3 runs to 14 residues. Germline V CDR1 and CDR2: SGHTS, YDEGEE. The germline V and J ends were trimmed by 1 base and 5 bases, with 12 bases remaining between them. Here the CDR3 DNA reads TGTGCCAGCAGCTTGAGGGGGGCACGCGAGACCCAGTACTTC. Translation: CASSLRGARETQYF.

The chain links TRBV18 to TRBJ2-1; TRBD1 is a possible D gene (5 bases). Trimming left V 3 bases short and J 6 bases short, with 9 bases between. Germline-derived CDR1 and CDR2 are KGHSH and LQKENI. The CDR3 is made up of 13 amino acids. CDR3 protein: CASSPQGPNEQFF. Written as DNA, the CDR3 is TGTGCCAGCTCACCCCAGGGCCCCAATGAGCAGTTCTTC.

This sequence joins TRBV7-2 and TRBJ2-7; D may be TRBD1 or TRBD2 (5 bases each). The CDR3 covers 19 residues. Trimming took off 4 bases at V and 5 bases at J, with 30 bases between the two ends. Germline CDR1 SGHTA, CDR2 FQGNSA. This CDR3 reads CASSSNVLWDGGRENEQYF. For the CDR3, the DNA is TGTGCCAGCAGCTCAAATGTACTCTGGGACGGAGGAAGGGAGAACGAGCAGTACTTC.

This chain links TRBV27 with TRBJ1-2, with D unresolved. V was pared by 2 bases and J by 2 bases, with 6 bases between. The CDR3 contains 13 residues. Germline V lookup: CDR1 MNHEY, CDR2 SMNVEV (reference sequence). CDR3 loop: CASSLDRNYGYTF. CDR3 sequence (DNA): TGTGCCAGCAGTTTAGACCGGAACTATGGCTACACCTTC.

CDR3 sequence: CASIPRGGAANEQFF. The CDR3 coding sequence is TGTGCCAGCATCCCACGCGGGGGGGCCGCCAATGAGCAGTTCTTC. This rearrangement joins TRBV7-9 to TRBJ2-1, with 9 nucleotides matching TRBD2. The CDR3 runs to 15 residues. The germline V gene encodes CDR1 SEHNR and CDR2 FQNEAQ (reference sequence). With V trimmed by 7 bases and J by 6 bases, 10 bases remained unmatched.

CDR3 nucleotides: TGTGCCACCCAGAGCCAGGGCATATCCACAGATACGCAGTATTTT. Encoded protein: CATQSQGISTDTQYF. The rearrangement links TRBV18 to TRBJ2-3; D might be TRBD1 (5 bases). CDR1 KGHSH and CDR2 LQKENI come from the germline V gene. The CDR3 spans 15 residues. Trimming left V 10 bases short and J 2 bases short, with 19 bases between. Full variable domain (rest looked up from reference TRBV18 and TRBJ2-3): NAGVMQNPRHLVRRRGQEARLRCSPMKGHSHVYWYRQLPEEGLKFMVYLQKENIIDESGMPKERFSAEFPKEGPSILRIQQVVRGDSAAYFCATQSQGISTDTQYFGPGTRLTVL.

The chain combines TRBV2 with TRBJ2-5; maybe TRBD1 (6 bases). In germline, CDR1 is SNHLY, CDR2 FYNNEI. Trimming took 6 bases from V and 4 from J, leaving 12 bases between them. The CDR3 loop spans 13 amino acids. CDR3 protein: CASRNRVGETQYF. The DNA for the CDR3 is TGTGCCAGCAGAAACAGGGTGGGAGAGACCCAGTACTTC.

This chain links TRBV7-6 with TRBJ1-4, with D possibly TRBD1 on 5 matching bases. The germline gives CDR1 SGHVS, CDR2 FNYEAQ. V dropped 5 bases and J dropped 5 bases, with 27 bases sitting between them. The CDR3 is 19 residues long. The CDR3 spells CASSQAGGLRSGLNEKLFF. Written as DNA, the CDR3 is TGTGCCAGCAGCCAGGCTGGGGGTTTAAGATCAGGGCTGAATGAAAAACTGTTTTTT.